The clone carrying this T cell receptor (beta chain) was seen a single time. Its antigen is not known. CDR1 is KGHSH and CDR2 is LQKENI in the germline V gene. The CDR3 has 13 residues. Trimming took 3 bases from V and 3 from J, leaving 8 bases between them. This entry belongs to a study of T cell responses to AZD1222 COVID-19 vaccine. Measured with immunoSEQ multiplex PCR; TCRdb has only the in-frame clones, and not every one. The table records 80,000 to 100,000 clones, around 83% of them present only once. Researchers grouped second doses given at about 4 or about 12 weeks into one pool. General study results and limits: Donors, mostly white British, included more females; clonal diversity was possibly underestimated. Just five or six AZD1222 recipients were seropositive at baseline.

The clonotype comes from an adult who received the AZD1222 COVID-19 vaccine. The source was peripheral blood, collected 28 days after the second AZD1222 dose. The gene calls are TRBV18 and TRBJ1-2; no reliable D call. The CDR3 protein is CASSPDGDYGYTF. The CDR3, as DNA: TGTGCCAGCTCACCCGACGGAGACTATGGCTACACCTTC. Filled out from reference TRBV18 and TRBJ1-2, the complete variable domain reads NAGVMQNPRHLVRRRGQEARLRCSPMKGHSHVYWYRQLPEEGLKFMVYLQKENIIDESGMPKERFSAEFPKEGPSILRIQQVVRGDSAAYFCASSPDGDYGYTFGSGTRLTVV.